This T cell receptor beta chain was sequenced during a study of control samples from healthy donors and cancer patients. The protocol was immunoSEQ multiplex PCR, while the TCRdb copy is restricted to in-frame clones and leaves out a portion. The data show 150,000 or so clones, about 94% seen once. The CDR3 is 14 residues long. CDR1 and CDR2 from the germline V gene are SGHTA and FQGTGA. V lost 5 bases and J 4 bases, leaving 11 bases between the germline ends. This receptor was obtained from a man aged 40-50 years in good health. The chain joins TRBV7-3 to TRBJ1-4; D gene ambiguous. The sequenced sample was blood. CDR3 sequence: CASSPPPINEKLFF. CDR3 DNA sequence: TGTGCCAGCAGCCCGCCCCCCATTAATGAAAAACTGTTTTTT.